This is a list of T cell receptor beta chains from one sample in a study of blood T cell repertoires in COVID-19. Libraries were prepared by immunoSEQ multiplex PCR; TCRdb keeps only in-frame clonotypes and omits some of them. The repertoire has 350,000 or so clones, about 90% of them found once; the top ten carry approximately 6.2%. The sequenced sample consisted of peripheral blood. The receptor set was obtained from a man aged 18 to 29 with active or convalescent COVID-19. Each CDR3 is given with its conserved first and last residue. Fields, in order: CDR3 length, J gene, V gene, D gene, clone size, CDR3 DNA, CDR3 protein. A D gene is named only where the DNA matches it firmly. Size values are once, few and many counts, or a class for expanded clones, and some rows have none.

14	TRBJ1-1	TRBV15	TRBD1	NA	TGTGCCACCAGCACCGAACAGGGGGACACTGAAGCTTTCTTT	CATSTEQGDTEAFF
14	TRBJ2-7	TRBV3-1/TRBV3-2	NA	NA	TGTGCCAGCAGCCAAGCCTCTCCCTCCTACGAGCAGTACTTC	CASSQASPSYEQYF
13	TRBJ1-5	TRBV6-2/TRBV6-3	NA	NA	TGTGCCAGCAGTTACGTATCGGATCAGCCCCAGCATTTT	CASSYVSDQPQHF
13	TRBJ1-1	TRBV7-2	NA	NA	TGTGCCAGCAGCATTTACATGGACACTGAAGCTTTCTTT	CASSIYMDTEAFF
15	TRBJ2-7	TRBV7-9	NA	NA	TGTGCCAGCAGCTTTTCCAGCGGAGTAATCTACGAGCAGTACTTC	CASSFSSGVIYEQYF
18	TRBJ1-3	TRBV7-3	TRBD1	once	TGTGCCAGCAGCCGCACCGGCGGGACAGGGGCGACTGGAAACACCATATATTTT	CASSRTGGTGATGNTIYF
15	TRBJ1-2	TRBV4-1	NA	NA	TGCGCCAGCAGCCAAGTGGCGGCGGATAACTATGGCTACACCTTC	CASSQVAADNYGYTF
16	TRBJ2-1	TRBV21-1	NA	NA	TGTGCCAGCAGCAATCCCCACCGTCTAGCCTACAATGAGCAGTTCTTC	CASSNPHRLAYNEQFF
15	TRBJ1-2	TRBV4-1	NA	NA	TGCGCCAGCAGCCAAGAGGCAGCAACGACAGCAATTGACACCTTC	CASSQEAATTAIDTF
15	TRBJ2-2	TRBV6-4	NA	NA	TGTGCCAGCAGTGAATACGGAGGGCCAACCGGGGAGCTGTTTTTT	CASSEYGGPTGELFF
12	TRBJ1-2	TRBV19	TRBD1	NA	TGTGCCAGTAGTTTACAGGGGTTCGGCTACACCTTC	CASSLQGFGYTF
17	TRBJ2-2	TRBV7-3	NA	NA	TGTGCCAGCAGCTCACCCCCAAACCGGCTAGTTGGCGGGGAGCTGTTTTTT	CASSSPPNRLVGGELFF
16	TRBJ2-1	TRBV19	TRBD1	NA	TGTGCCAGTAGTATAGGGGACAGGTCCCTCTACAATGAGCAGTTCTTC	CASSIGDRSLYNEQFF
16	TRBJ2-1	TRBV24-1	TRBD2	NA	TGTGCCACCAGTGATCCCCAGCGGGATTTGACCAATGAGCAGTTCTTC	CATSDPQRDLTNEQFF
15	TRBJ1-5	TRBV28	NA	NA	TGTGCCAGCAGTTTATTTCAACAGAACAATCAGCCCCAGCATTTT	CASSLFQQNNQPQHF